This is a list of T cell receptor beta chains from one sample in a study of blood T cell repertoires in COVID-19. This table comes from immunoSEQ multiplex PCR, and its TCRdb copy is limited to in-frame clones, with some not included. The table has roughly 110,000 clones, 70% to 75% seen once; the top ten hold 0.75% to 1%. The specimen sequenced was peripheral blood. These receptor sequences come from a human donor with acute or convalescent COVID-19. The donor label of this sample is uncertain. Each CDR3 is given with its conserved first and last residue. D genes are given only for firm matches. Not every row has a clone size; where given, it reads once, few, many or a size class.

V,J,D,size,CDR3
TRBV7-2,TRBJ1-2,NA,few,CASSYRSGTLGYTF
TRBV2,TRBJ2-7,TRBD1,NA,CASNLEQGAHEQYF
TRBV9,TRBJ1-2,NA,NA,CASSDRQNYGYTF
TRBV6-5,TRBJ2-7,TRBD1,NA,CASRQRDRGPHEQYF
TRBV18,TRBJ1-2,NA,NA,CASSPDRNYGYTF
TRBV27,TRBJ1-6,NA,NA,CASSPSGGLFSPLHF
TRBV5-6,TRBJ2-4,NA,NA,CASSFFGRGSSIQYF
TRBV6-6,TRBJ2-2,NA,NA,CASIGEAANTGELFF
TRBV19,TRBJ1-1,TRBD1,NA,CASSIDRDRGDTEAFF
TRBV11-2,TRBJ2-3,NA,NA,CASSLVPGRGAGTDTQYF
TRBV6-5,TRBJ1-2,TRBD1,NA,CASRDPTGDGYTF
TRBV28,TRBJ1-5,TRBD1,NA,CASSLPTDRTNQPQHF
TRBV27,TRBJ2-1,TRBD2,NA,CASRQRTSGGFGQFF
TRBV5-1,TRBJ2-7,TRBD1,few,CASRIDRAREQYF
TRBV7-9,TRBJ2-1,TRBD2,NA,CASSLPPRLAGAHNEQFF
TRBV6-5,TRBJ2-7,TRBD2,once,CASSLGTSGPDEQYF
TRBV3-1/TRBV3-2,TRBJ1-4,TRBD1,NA,CASSPLRGRQEKLFF
TRBV5-1,TRBJ2-3,TRBD1,NA,CASSLDRAQFTDTQYF
TRBV6-2/TRBV6-3,TRBJ1-5,NA,NA,CASSPGGFSQPQHF
TRBV12-1,TRBJ1-5,NA,NA,CASSFGVAGLSNQPQHF
TRBV4-1,TRBJ1-5,TRBD1,NA,CASSTTGTADNQPQHF
TRBV10-3,TRBJ2-5,TRBD2,once,CAISGTSGQETQYF
TRBV5-8,TRBJ2-3,TRBD1,NA,CASQKGDRGSTDTQYF
TRBV9,TRBJ2-2,TRBD1,NA,CASSGQGSTGELFF
TRBV18,TRBJ1-3,TRBD1,NA,CASSSGTGLNTIYF
TRBV7-3,TRBJ2-2,NA,NA,CASSRTGRGTGELFF
TRBV2,TRBJ1-2,TRBD1,NA,CASRETGGGYGYTF
TRBV28,TRBJ1-6,TRBD1,NA,CASSGAGGKKPLHF
TRBV3-1/TRBV3-2,TRBJ1-2,NA,NA,CATSEGYGYTF
TRBV6-5,TRBJ1-5,NA,NA,CASSLRQSNQPQHF
TRBV19,TRBJ2-7,TRBD2,NA,CASSITPGLAVSEQYF
TRBV7-9,TRBJ2-7,TRBD2,NA,CASSSLAGGPLWEQYF
TRBV2,TRBJ1-1,NA,NA,CASSIPYEPAAEAFF
TRBV4-1,TRBJ1-1,TRBD1,NA,CASSQPRDRGTEAFF
TRBV5-6,TRBJ1-3,TRBD1,NA,CASSFLTGQSSGNTIYF
TRBV10-2,TRBJ1-1,TRBD1,NA,CASSDYGTGRTEAFF
TRBV11-1,TRBJ2-3,TRBD1,NA,CASGQAATDTQYF
TRBV11-2,TRBJ1-2,NA,NA,CASSARAGPYGYTF
TRBV19,TRBJ1-2,NA,NA,CASSNGLPYYGYTF
TRBV4-1,TRBJ1-5,TRBD1,NA,CASSQDPGQGWQPQHF
TRBV5-1,TRBJ1-2,NA,NA,CASSLEAVDYGYTF
TRBV6-2/TRBV6-3,TRBJ2-1,TRBD2,NA,CASSYSLAGSYNEQFF
TRBV4-2,TRBJ2-3,NA,few,CASSQPGRMSTDTQYF
TRBV4-2,TRBJ1-1,NA,NA,CASSQDLGAGGSTEAFF
TRBV5-1,TRBJ2-3,TRBD1,NA,CASSLAGTGADTQYF
TRBV19,TRBJ1-4,NA,NA,CASTPAGDLEKLFF